The 30 T cell receptor beta chains below were found in one sample sequenced in a study of blood T cell repertoires in COVID-19. The method was immunoSEQ multiplex PCR; TCRdb's version includes in-frame clones alone and lacks a portion of them. The table records fewer than 65,000 clones, approximately 86% of them present only once. Sequencing used peripheral blood. The receptors were sampled from a man between 60 and 75 years old with acute or convalescent COVID-19.

With regard to this clone: Germline and junction disagree at one end, which may indicate a read error. The chain couples TRBV10-3 to TRBJ1-2; no clear D gene. Germline-derived CDR1 and CDR2 are ENHRY and SYGVKD. The CDR3 is 12 residues long. CDR3 protein: CAISDPEGRPFF. For the CDR3, the DNA is TGTGCCATCAGTGATCCTGAGGGCCGACCGTTCTTC.

For the CDR3, the DNA is TGTGCCAGCAGCTTAGGAACATTCAGTGGTAGGACAGCCGGAAACACCATATATTTT. It codes for CASSLGTFSGRTAGNTIYF. V usage is TRBV7-9 and J usage is TRBJ1-3, with TRBD1 as a possible D gene (6 bases). CDR1 is SEHNR, CDR2 FQNEAQ, per germline (reference sequence). The CDR3 is made up of 19 amino acids. Trimming removed 1 base from V and 4 bases from J, with 23 bases in between.

The V call is TRBV5-8, the J call TRBJ2-7, with TRBD2 as a possible D gene (5 bases). CDR1 SGHTS and CDR2 YDEGEE come from the germline V gene. The V end was cut by 4 bases, the J end by 3 bases, with 20 bases between. This CDR3 spans 16 amino acids. DNA for the CDR3: TGTGCCAGCAGCCCCCGACTGGGAGATCATATCTACGAGCAGTACTTC. The encoded protein is CASSPRLGDHIYEQYF.

The CDR3 DNA reads as TGTGCCAGCAGTTACGCAGACTATGGGAGCTCCTACGAGCAGTACTTC. Protein product: CASSYADYGSSYEQYF. The gene calls are TRBV6-2 or TRBV6-3 and TRBJ2-7; TRBD2 is a possible D gene (5 bases). Germline CDR1 is MNHEY and CDR2 is SVGEGT. V dropped 2 bases and J dropped 0 bases, with 14 bases sitting between them. The CDR3 sequence is 16 residues long.

This clone was counted between two and nine times. The chain is built from TRBV9 and TRBJ1-1, with D possibly being TRBD1 (5 bases). V lost 3 bases and J lost 4, with 13 bases in between. The CDR3 covers 14 residues. Per germline, CDR1 SGDLS and CDR2 YYNGEE. DNA of the CDR3: TGTGCCAGCAGCGCCCTCCCCCAGGGCACTGAAGCTTTCTTT. Residues: CASSALPQGTEAFF.

V usage is TRBV3-1 (or the pseudogene TRBV3-2) and J usage is TRBJ1-5; D unresolved. The CDR3 sequence is 13 residues long. CDR1 and CDR2 from the germline V gene are LGHDT and YNNKEL (reference sequence). With 1 base removed from V and 11 bases from J, the gap between germline ends came to 12 bases. DNA of the CDR3: TGTGCCAGCAGCCAAGGAACCGGCGGGACCCAGCATTTT. Translating it yields CASSQGTGGTQHF.

The rearrangement joins TRBV14 to TRBJ1-2; D ambiguous. The V and J ends lost 0 bases and 5 bases respectively, with 16 bases between them. The CDR3 is 16 residues long. Looked up from germline, CDR1 is SGHDN and CDR2 is FVKESK. CDR3 amino acids: CASSQDRPGLPYGYTF. The CDR3 nucleotides read TGTGCCAGCAGCCAAGATCGTCCGGGGTTACCTTATGGCTACACCTTC. Full variable domain (outside the CDR3, taken from reference TRBV14 and TRBJ1-2): EAGVTQFPSHSVIEKGQTVTLRCDPISGHDNLYWYRRVMGKEIKFLLHFVKESKQDESGMPNNRFLAERTGGTYSTLKVQPAELEDSGVYFCASSQDRPGLPYGYTFGSGTRLTVV.

The chain has TRBV10-1 and TRBJ2-3; 10 nucleotides match TRBD2. CDR1 WNHNN and CDR2 SYGVQD come from the germline V gene (reference sequence). This CDR3 has 16 residues. V was clipped by 9 bases and J by 2 bases; unmatched bases: 11. The CDR3 DNA sequence: TGCGCCAGATGTAGCGGGGGGACCCCCCCCACAGATACGCAGTATTTT. Translated, it gives CARCSGGTPPTDTQYF.

This clone turned up a few times. The chain is built from TRBV4-2 and TRBJ1-1, with D possibly matching TRBD1 (5 bases). From germline, CDR1 is LGHNA and CDR2 YNFKEQ. CDR3 size: 14 residues. Trimming pared 1 base from V and 7 bases from J, leaving 13 bases between. CDR3 sequence: CASSQGGGPNEAFF. The DNA for the CDR3 is TGTGCCAGCAGCCAAGGGGGGGGACCTAATGAAGCTTTCTTT.

This chain connects TRBV6-5 to TRBJ1-5; TRBD1 matches 8 bases. The length of the CDR3 is 15 residues. Losses at the gene ends were 6 bases for V and 0 bases for J; bases not matched to a gene: 4. From germline, CDR1 is MNHEY and CDR2 SVGAGI. The CDR3 protein is CASSRDRSSNQPQHF. Here the CDR3 DNA reads TGTGCCAGCAGCAGGGACAGGAGTAGCAATCAGCCCCAGCATTTT.

This clone appeared once. J is TRBJ2-3 and V is TRBV5-6; 11 positions agree with TRBD2. The CDR3 consists of 16 residues. The V gene's germline CDR1 is SGHDT and CDR2 YYEEEE. Trimming at V came to 5 bases and at J to 1 base, leaving 6 bases not matched to a gene. The CDR3 DNA sequence: TGTGCCAGCAGGCCGGGACTAGCGGAGGGCACAGATACGCAGTATTTT. Its protein product is CASRPGLAEGTDTQYF.

By share, this clone counts as medium-sized. The chain links TRBV4-3 to TRBJ2-1; the match to TRBD1 covers 8 bases. V trimming: 3 bases; J trimming: 3 bases; junction bases outside the gene matches: 7. CDR1 and CDR2 (germline): LGHNA, YSLEER. The CDR3 is made up of 16 amino acids. CDR3 nucleotides: TGCGCCAGCAGCCAGGGTTACAGGGGGAGCTACAATGAGCAGTTCTTC. Translation gives CASSQGYRGSYNEQFF.

The chain links TRBV12-3 or TRBV12-4 to TRBJ2-3; TRBD2 might be the D (6 bases). The CDR3 totals 13 residues. V lost 3 bases, J lost 5 bases, and 9 bases lay in between. CDR3 nucleotide sequence: TGTGCCAGCAGTTTCTCGCGGGGAGATACGCAGTATTTT. Its translation is CASSFSRGDTQYF.

In this sample, this clone turned up a few times. V usage is TRBV19 and J usage is TRBJ2-1; 8 bases fit TRBD1. The junction had 12 bases not matched to a gene; V was cut back by 10 bases and J by 7 bases. Germline CDR1 LNHDA, CDR2 SQIVND (reference sequence). The CDR3 covers 14 residues. In nucleotides, the CDR3 is TGTGCCACCACAGGGACAGGCAGGGCGAATGAGCAGTTCTTC. Translating it yields CATTGTGRANEQFF. Looking up the rest from reference TRBV19 and TRBJ2-1 gives the full variable domain: DGGITQSPKYLFRKEGQNVTLSCEQNLNHDAMYWYRQDPGQGLRLIYYSQIVNDFQKGDIAEGYSVSREKKESFPLTVTSAQKNPTAFYLCATTGTGRANEQFFGPGTRLTVL.

The chain carries TRBV29-1 and TRBJ2-1, with 11 bases aligning to TRBD2. The CDR3 consists of 17 residues. The V gene end was trimmed by 4 bases and the J gene end by 7 bases; junction bases not matched to a gene: 15. CDR1 and CDR2 from the germline V gene are SQVTM and ANQGSEA. CDR3 loop: CSVGPRILAGVNNEQFF. The CDR3 DNA sequence: TGCAGCGTTGGGCCACGGATACTAGCGGGAGTTAATAATGAGCAGTTCTTC.

This clone was recorded only once. The V gene is TRBV6-2 or TRBV6-3, the J gene TRBJ2-1, with TRBD1 matching 7 bases. The CDR3 covers 19 residues. Trimming at V came to 5 bases and at J to 5 bases, leaving 21 bases not matched to a gene. The germline gives CDR1 MNHEY, CDR2 SVGEGT. The CDR3 DNA is TGTGCCAGCAGTCTCTACTTTTCCCTTTTCCGGGACAGCCACAATGAGCAGTTCTTC. Its protein is CASSLYFSLFRDSHNEQFF.

A remark on this clone: Given a much more abundant clone one base away, this may be a read error. The gene calls are TRBV6-1 and TRBJ1-2; 11 bases align to TRBD1. The CDR3 has 13 residues. From germline, CDR1 is MNHNS and CDR2 SASEGT. DNA of the CDR3: TGTGCCAGCAACCTCGGACAGGGGGCCGGCTACACCTTT. Translation gives CASNLGQGAGYTF.

The chain links TRBV3-1 (or the pseudogene TRBV3-2) to TRBJ1-2, with D hard to call. The CDR3 is 14 amino acids. Germline V gene sequence: CDR1 LGHDT, CDR2 YNNKEL (reference sequence). V was cut by 0 bases and J by 8 bases, with 13 bases left in between. DNA for the CDR3: TGTGCCAGCAGCCAAGATATTCCGTCGGGGGGCTACACCTTC. Encoded protein: CASSQDIPSGGYTF.

The chain carries TRBV4-1 and TRBJ2-7, with D possibly TRBD1 on 6 matching bases. This CDR3 is built from 16 residues. The V gene lost 3 bases and the J gene lost 5 bases, with 20 bases spanning the gap. CDR1 and CDR2 from the germline V gene are MGHRA and YSYEKL. The CDR3 coding sequence is TGCGCCAGCAGCCAGCCGGGACGAGGGACATTTAACGAGCAGTACTTC. This gives the protein CASSQPGRGTFNEQYF.

The V and J genes are TRBV5-1 and TRBJ1-1; 7 positions match TRBD1. Germline V lookup: CDR1 SGHRS, CDR2 YFSETQ. V dropped 0 bases and J dropped 0; count of bases not matched to a gene: 11. The CDR3 has 18 residues. This CDR3 reads CASSLGGAGGIMNTEAFF. The CDR3 DNA follows: TGCGCCAGCAGCTTGGGAGGCGCAGGGGGGATCATGAACACTGAAGCTTTCTTT. Full variable domain (remainder filled in from reference TRBV5-1 and TRBJ1-1): KAGVTQTPRYLIKTRGQQVTLSCSPISGHRSVSWYQQTPGQGLQFLFEYFSETQRNKGNFPGRFSGRQFSNSRSEMNVSTLELGDSALYLCASSLGGAGGIMNTEAFFGQGTRLTVV.

The chain links TRBV5-4 to TRBJ2-7; no clear D. Germline V gene lookup returns CDR1 SGHNT and CDR2 YYREEE (reference sequence). There are 13 residues in the CDR3. V dropped 3 bases and J dropped 3 bases, with 10 bases sitting between them. CDR3 sequence: CASSSGSGYEQYF. The CDR3 DNA sequence: TGTGCCAGCAGCTCTGGTTCAGGCTACGAGCAGTACTTC.

The chain links TRBV5-1 to TRBJ1-1, with D hard to call. Germline lookup yields CDR1 SGHRS and CDR2 YFSETQ. V dropped 8 bases and J dropped 1 base, with 9 bases sitting between them. There are 12 residues in the CDR3. DNA for the CDR3: TGCGCCAGTTCGGAGCAGAACACTGAAGCTTTCTTT. This translates into CASSEQNTEAFF.

The rearrangement uses TRBV14 and TRBJ2-5; possibly TRBD2 for D (5 bases). This CDR3 spans 16 amino acids. Trimming removed 0 bases at V and 2 bases at J, with 13 bases between. In germline, CDR1 is SGHDN, CDR2 FVKESK. In DNA form, the CDR3 reads TGTGCCAGCAGCCAAGAACTGGGGTGGAGGCAAGAGACCCAGTACTTC. Residues: CASSQELGWRQETQYF.

The chain joins TRBV3-1 (or the pseudogene TRBV3-2) to TRBJ1-5, with no clear D. Trimming left V 2 bases short and J 3 bases short, with 8 bases between. CDR1 and CDR2 from the germline V gene are LGHDT and YNNKEL (reference sequence). This CDR3 is built from 14 residues. As DNA, the CDR3 is TGTGCCAGCAGCCAACCAGGAATCAATCAGCCCCAGCATTTT. The encoded protein is CASSQPGINQPQHF.

The chain employs TRBV28 and TRBJ2-1; 13 positions agree with TRBD2. Germline CDR1 and CDR2: MDHEN and SYDVKM. The V gene end was trimmed by 5 bases and the J gene end by 10 bases; junction bases not matched to a gene: 20. The CDR3 totals 19 residues. The CDR3 spells CASSISGLAGDYQRVEQFF. DNA of the CDR3: TGTGCCAGCAGTATATCCGGACTAGCGGGAGACTATCAACGCGTGGAGCAGTTCTTC.

The chain recombines TRBV15 with TRBJ2-7; maybe TRBD1 (5 bases). Germline CDR1 LNHNV, CDR2 YYDKDF (reference sequence). The CDR3 totals 13 residues. Trimming left V 0 bases short and J 3 bases short, with 6 bases between. This CDR3 is CATSREDSYEQYF. The CDR3 DNA follows: TGTGCCACCAGCAGAGAAGACAGCTACGAGCAGTACTTC.

This clone has only one observation. The gene calls are TRBV5-4 and TRBJ1-1, with D perhaps matching TRBD1 (6 bases). The CDR3 runs to 15 residues. Between the trimmed V and J ends, which lost 0 bases and 0 bases, there was a span of 9 bases. The germline V gene encodes CDR1 SGHNT and CDR2 YYREEE (reference sequence). CDR3 bases: TGTGCCAGCAGCTTGGTGGGGGCCATGAACACTGAAGCTTTCTTT. Translating gives CASSLVGAMNTEAFF.

This chain connects TRBV25-1 to TRBJ1-2; D gene unclear. CDR1 is MGHDK and CDR2 is SYGVNS in the germline V gene. The length of the CDR3 is 11 residues. V was cut by 6 bases and J by 4 bases, with 6 bases left in between. CDR3 DNA: TGTGCCAGCAGCCATCCCTATGGCTACACCTTC. It encodes CASSHPYGYTF.

The chain recombines TRBV5-4 with TRBJ2-1, with 10 bases matching TRBD2. CDR3 length: 19 amino acids. V shed 3 bases, J shed 0 bases, and the junction held 12 bases outside the gene matches. Germline assignment: CDR1 SGHNT and CDR2 YYREEE (reference sequence). In DNA, the CDR3 is TGTGCCAGCAGCTGGGGAGGTAGCGGGGGGCCTAGCTCCTACAATGAGCAGTTCTTC. Protein product: CASSWGGSGGPSSYNEQFF.

The gene calls are TRBV28 and TRBJ1-4; 7 bases match TRBD1. J was trimmed by 0 bases and V by 2 bases; bases with no gene match: 21. This CDR3 has 22 residues. Germline V gives CDR1 MDHEN, CDR2 SYDVKM. As DNA, the CDR3 is TGTGCCAGCAGTTTAAGCCCTTCGAGGGGGCGGGCGGGGAGAACAACTAATGAAAAACTGTTTTTT. Translation gives CASSLSPSRGRAGRTTNEKLFF. Supplemented by reference TRBV28 and TRBJ1-4, the full variable domain reads DVKVTQSSRYLVKRTGEKVFLECVQDMDHENMFWYRQDPGLGLRLIYFSYDVKMKEKGDIPEGYSVSREKKERFSLILESASTNQTSMYLCASSLSPSRGRAGRTTNEKLFFGSGTQLSVL.